One and the same sample provided the 2 T cell receptor beta chains below, sequenced in a study of Graves' ophthalmopathy and Graves' hyperthyroidism. Using RNA transcripts, the TCR beta CDR3 regions were amplified. An initial RT-PCR round employing HTBI primers preceded a second-round multiplex PCR. TCRdb re-called the multiplex PCR reads through MiXCR, storing one row per CDR3 protein. The sample contains hundreds of thousands of distinct CDR3 sequences, about 41% of which appear only once. The sequenced sample was peripheral blood. These receptors all come from an adult man with Graves' ophthalmopathy.

CDR3 in amino acids: CASSAHRSGETEAFF. CDR3 in DNA: TGTGCCAGCAGCGCCCACCGGAGTGGAGAGACTGAAGCTTTCTTT. The chain employs TRBV7-2 and TRBJ1-1; D gene unclear. The CDR3 spans 15 residues. In germline, CDR1 is SGHTA, CDR2 FQGNSA. Trimming removed 5 bases from V and 5 bases from J, with 18 bases in between.

The chain employs TRBV29-1 and TRBJ2-5; TRBD1 might be the D (5 bases). CDR1 SQVTM and CDR2 ANQGSEA come from the germline V gene. Trimming removed 8 bases from V and 4 bases from J, with 14 bases in between. CDR3 length equals 12 residues. The CDR3 nucleotides read TGCAGCAAGGGCAGGGTAGTAGAGACCCAGTACTTC. Translation: CSKGRVVETQYF.